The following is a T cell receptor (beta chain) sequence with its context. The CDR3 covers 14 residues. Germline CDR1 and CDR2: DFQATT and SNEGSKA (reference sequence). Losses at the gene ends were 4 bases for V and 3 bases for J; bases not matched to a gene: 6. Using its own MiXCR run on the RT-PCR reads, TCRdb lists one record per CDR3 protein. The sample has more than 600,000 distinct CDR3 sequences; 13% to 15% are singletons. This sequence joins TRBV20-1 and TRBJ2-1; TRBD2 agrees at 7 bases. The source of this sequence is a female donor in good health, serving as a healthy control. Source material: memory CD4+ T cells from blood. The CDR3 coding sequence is TGCAGTGCTATACCGGGACTAAACTACAATGAGCAGTTCTTC. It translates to CSAIPGLNYNEQFF.